One and the same sample provided the 21 T cell receptor beta chains below, sequenced in a study of glioma-infiltrating T cells after dendritic cell vaccination (dated by TCRdb to about 2016). Receptor libraries were prepared by the immunoSEQ multiplex PCR assay. Sourced from immuneACCESS, this table was stored by TCRdb with only in-frame sequences that have V and J called. A share of the clones is absent; for the studies checked, an unresolved V gene accounts for under half, and the remainder has no known explanation. The sample table shows about 82,000 clones, and roughly 90% are seen once. Clones ranked in the top ten supply 3% to 4% of the sample. The material was blood, obtained before dendritic cell vaccination. The source of these receptors is a human donor with glioblastoma.

V and J are TRBV4-2 and TRBJ2-2; 9 positions match TRBD1. V shed 3 bases, J shed 4 bases, and the junction held 6 bases outside the gene matches. Germline V gene sequence: CDR1 LGHNA, CDR2 YNFKEQ. This CDR3 has 16 residues. The CDR3 coding sequence is TGTGCCAGCAGCCAGTCCGGGACAGGGAGCACCGGGGAGCTGTTTTTT. Encoded protein: CASSQSGTGSTGELFF.

The chain uses TRBV2 and TRBJ2-7; D possibly corresponds to TRBD1 (6 bases). The CDR3 spans 15 residues. V was clipped by 6 bases and J by 2 bases, with 17 bases between them. Germline CDR1 reads SNHLY; CDR2 reads FYNNEI. The CDR3 loop is CASRGYRVNPYEQYF. DNA of the CDR3: TGTGCCAGCAGGGGTTACAGGGTTAACCCCTACGAGCAGTACTTC.

The CDR3 reads CASSPGLASSYEQYF. CDR3 in DNA: TGTGCCAGCAGCCCGGGACTAGCTAGCTCCTACGAGCAGTACTTC. This sequence joins TRBV4-2 and TRBJ2-5; 9 bases are a match to TRBD2. The end of the DNA fits TRBJ2-7 better, so the J call may be wrong. This CDR3 spans 15 amino acids. CDR1 and CDR2 from the germline V gene are LGHNA and YNFKEQ.

The chain combines TRBV6-5 with TRBJ1-1, with 9 nucleotides matching TRBD1. This CDR3 spans 13 amino acids. Per the germline V gene, CDR1 is MNHEY and CDR2 is SVGAGI. Trimming took 7 bases from V and 3 from J; bases not matched to a gene: 3. CDR3 in amino acids: CASTRTGDTEAFF. In nucleotides, the CDR3 is TGTGCCAGCACCCGGACAGGGGACACTGAAGCTTTCTTT.

J is TRBJ2-1 and V is TRBV27, with TRBD2 matching over 7 bases. The CDR3 contains 15 residues. Germline V gives CDR1 MNHEY, CDR2 SMNVEV (reference sequence). The V segment lost 4 bases and the J segment 7 bases; nucleotides outside the gene matches: 10. CDR3 region: CASSSQREGPNEQFF. The CDR3 DNA follows: TGTGCCAGCAGTTCCCAGCGGGAAGGCCCTAATGAGCAGTTCTTC.

This chain uses TRBV5-5 with TRBJ2-2; TRBD1 matches 7 bases. The CDR3 loop spans 16 amino acids. Germline assignment: CDR1 SGHKS and CDR2 YYEKEE (reference sequence). V was pared by 1 base and J by 5 bases, with 8 bases of the junction left unmatched. The CDR3 nucleotides read TGTGCCAGCAGCTTGATCCGACAGGGTGGAACCGGGGAGCTGTTTTTT. Its protein is CASSLIRQGGTGELFF.

This sequence joins TRBV28 and TRBJ1-1; 8 bases map to TRBD1. V shed 6 bases and J 6 bases; nucleotides not matched to a gene: 6. Germline-derived CDR1 and CDR2 are MDHEN and SYDVKM. The CDR3 sequence is 13 residues long. The CDR3 is CASRQGAPSEAFF. The CDR3 nucleotides are TGTGCCAGCAGGCAGGGGGCTCCTTCTGAAGCTTTCTTT.

J is TRBJ2-1 and V is TRBV2; D might be TRBD1 (6 bases). V was clipped by 7 bases and J by 7 bases, with 14 bases between them. Germline CDR1 reads SNHLY; CDR2 reads FYNNEI. The CDR3 consists of 13 residues. CDR3 protein: CASTRDIGNEQFF. CDR3 nucleotide sequence: TGTGCCAGCACCCGGGACATCGGGAATGAGCAGTTCTTC.

This clone was picked up one time. The chain couples TRBV7-3 to TRBJ2-1; 12 bases are a match to TRBD2. Germline CDR1 SGHTA, CDR2 FQGTGA. The ends lost 4 bases at V and 3 bases at J; junction bases unmatched: 7. The length of the CDR3 is 17 residues. In nucleotides, the CDR3 is TGTGCCAGCAGCTCGGAAGGACTAGCGGGGAGCTACAATGAGCAGTTCTTC. Protein: CASSSEGLAGSYNEQFF.

This sequence joins TRBV18 and TRBJ2-1; 10 bases align to TRBD2. The CDR3 consists of 16 residues. Germline values: CDR1 KGHSH, CDR2 LQKENI. V was pared by 3 bases and J by 8 bases, with 10 bases of the junction left unmatched. As DNA, the CDR3 is TGTGCCAGCTCACCTTCTCTAGCGGGAGCCCTCGATGAGCAGTTCTTC. Protein sequence: CASSPSLAGALDEQFF.

This rearrangement joins TRBV11-3 to TRBJ2-1; D might be TRBD2 (7 bases). The CDR3 spans 16 residues. The V end was cut by 1 base, the J end by 4 bases, with 14 bases between. Germline CDR1 reads SGHNT; CDR2 reads YENEEA. For the CDR3, the DNA is TGTGCCAGCAGCTTAGGCGGGGGCCTAGGGTACAATGAGCAGTTCTTC. Translating it yields CASSLGGGLGYNEQFF.

The CDR3 DNA sequence: TGTGCCTGGAACAGGGTTTCCACCGGGGAGCTGTTTTTT. The encoded protein is CAWNRVSTGELFF. This sequence joins TRBV30 and TRBJ2-2, with D perhaps TRBD1 (6 bases). Germline lookup yields CDR1 GTSNPN and CDR2 SVGIG (reference sequence). V lost 4 bases, J lost 4 bases, and 10 bases lay in between. The CDR3 sequence is 13 residues long. Supplemented by reference TRBV30 and TRBJ2-2, the full variable domain reads SQTIHQWPATLVQPVGSPLSLECTVEGTSNPNLYWYRQAAGRGLQLLFYSVGIGQISSEVPQNLSASRPQDRQFILSSKKLLLSDSGFYLCAWNRVSTGELFFGEGSRLTVL.

The chain employs TRBV6-1 and TRBJ1-1; the D is unclear. The germline CDR1 and CDR2 sequences are MNHNS and SASEGT. The CDR3 spans 13 residues. V was trimmed by 3 bases and J by 2 bases, leaving 7 bases between them. CDR3 protein: CASSDPFNTEAFF. The DNA for the CDR3 is TGTGCCAGCAGTGACCCGTTTAACACTGAAGCTTTCTTT.

The chain employs TRBV5-1 and TRBJ2-7, with 14 bases that match TRBD2. With V trimmed by 0 bases and J by 3 bases, 5 bases remained unmatched. Germline assignment: CDR1 SGHRS and CDR2 YFSETQ. The CDR3 extends over 17 amino acids. CDR3 nucleotides: TGCGCCAGCAGCTTGGAGGGGACTAGCGGGAGTTTCTACGAGCAGTACTTC. Encoded protein: CASSLEGTSGSFYEQYF.

CDR3 sequence (DNA): TGTGCCAGCGTTAACTGCAGGGTTAGGTATGGCTACACCTTC. This gives the protein CASVNCRVRYGYTF. This chain joins TRBV21-1 and TRBJ1-2; TRBD1 is taken as the D call from the table, unchecked against the DNA. TRBV21-1 is labeled a pseudogene. The CDR3 sequence is 14 residues long.

The chain has TRBV18 and TRBJ1-2; 10 positions agree with TRBD1. V shed 2 bases, J shed 0 bases, and the junction held 6 bases outside the gene matches. Per germline, CDR1 KGHSH and CDR2 LQKENI. The length of the CDR3 is 17 residues. This CDR3 reads CASSPETGGVPNYGYTF. The CDR3 DNA reads TGTGCCAGCTCACCAGAGACAGGGGGCGTCCCTAACTATGGCTACACCTTC.

The rearrangement links TRBV6-5 to TRBJ2-7, with 8 bases lining up with TRBD1. Germline-derived CDR1 and CDR2 are MNHEY and SVGAGI. This CDR3 is built from 14 residues. Trimming took 6 bases from V and 2 from J; bases not matched to a gene: 6. The CDR3 sequence: CASRRDRRTYEQYF. CDR3 coding DNA: TGTGCCAGCAGGCGGGACAGGAGAACCTACGAGCAGTACTTC.

The V and J genes are TRBV6-1 and TRBJ2-1; TRBD2 agrees at 9 bases. The V segment lost 2 bases and the J segment 5 bases; nucleotides outside the gene matches: 7. Per the germline V gene, CDR1 is MNHNS and CDR2 is SASEGT. The CDR3 runs 16 residues. This chain's CDR3 is CASSELASGIDNEQFF. The CDR3 nucleotides are TGTGCCAGCAGTGAACTGGCTAGCGGGATTGACAATGAGCAGTTCTTC.

The chain has TRBV19 and TRBJ2-5; unclear D gene. Germline CDR1 is LNHDA and CDR2 is SQIVND (reference sequence). The CDR3 has 14 residues. Trimming cost V 2 bases and J 2 bases, with 9 bases left between them. For the CDR3, the DNA is TGTGCCAGTAGTATATATCCCAGGCAAGAGACCCAGTACTTC. Its protein product is CASSIYPRQETQYF.

The chain couples TRBV5-1 to TRBJ2-5; maybe TRBD1 (6 bases). CDR3 size: 14 residues. Germline lookup yields CDR1 SGHRS and CDR2 YFSETQ. Trimming cost V 4 bases and J 2 bases, with 12 bases left between them. CDR3 DNA sequence: TGCGCCAGCAGCCAGGACAGCATACAAGAGACCCAGTACTTC. It is translated as CASSQDSIQETQYF.

This clone was found a few times. The chain links TRBV11-3 to TRBJ2-5, with TRBD2 identical over 8 bases. The CDR3 totals 14 residues. V shed 6 bases and J 5 bases; nucleotides not matched to a gene: 8. Germline V CDR1 and CDR2: SGHNT, YENEEA. The CDR3 coding sequence is TGTGCCAGCAGTTCAGGACTAGCCAGCGAGACCCAGTACTTC. As protein: CASSSGLASETQYF.